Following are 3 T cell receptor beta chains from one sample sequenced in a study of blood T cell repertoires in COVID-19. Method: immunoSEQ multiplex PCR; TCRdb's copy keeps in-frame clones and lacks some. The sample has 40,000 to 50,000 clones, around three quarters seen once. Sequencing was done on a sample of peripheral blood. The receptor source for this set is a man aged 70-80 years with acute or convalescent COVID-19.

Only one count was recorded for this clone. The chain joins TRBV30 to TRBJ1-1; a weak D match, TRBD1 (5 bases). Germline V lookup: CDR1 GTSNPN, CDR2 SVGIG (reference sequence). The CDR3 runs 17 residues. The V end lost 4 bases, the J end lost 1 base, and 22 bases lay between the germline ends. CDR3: CAWMRLFQGGENTEAFF. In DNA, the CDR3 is TGTGCCTGGATGAGGTTGTTCCAGGGAGGGGAGAACACTGAAGCTTTCTTT.

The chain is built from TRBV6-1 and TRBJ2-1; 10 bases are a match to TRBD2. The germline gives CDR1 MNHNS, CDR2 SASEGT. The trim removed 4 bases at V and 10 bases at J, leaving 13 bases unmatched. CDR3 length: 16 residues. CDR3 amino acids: CASSVGFGTSVTEQFF. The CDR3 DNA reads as TGTGCCAGCAGTGTAGGATTTGGGACTAGCGTTACGGAGCAGTTCTTC.

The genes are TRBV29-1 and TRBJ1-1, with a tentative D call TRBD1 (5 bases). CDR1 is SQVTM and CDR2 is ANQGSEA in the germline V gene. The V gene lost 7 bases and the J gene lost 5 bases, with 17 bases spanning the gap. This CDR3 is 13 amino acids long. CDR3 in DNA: TGCAGCGCTGACCTGGGGGGTGGGACTGAAGCTTTCTTT. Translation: CSADLGGGTEAFF.